Listed below are T cell receptor beta chains from one sample, sequenced in a study of T cell changes during pregnancy in multiple sclerosis. Generated by immunoSEQ multiplex PCR, the TCRdb table keeps only in-frame clones and is missing some. The data contain roughly 42,000 clones, 88% of them seen just once; the ten biggest clones take up 1% to 1.5%. Source: CD4+ T cells from peripheral blood mononuclear cells, taken in the second trimester of pregnancy. All receptors come from a female donor with multiple sclerosis, enrolled in a pregnancy study. Both conserved end residues are part of each CDR3. D genes are given only for firm matches. The listing skips clone size in some rows; elsewhere it reads once, few, many or a size class.

J gene,V gene,clone size,D gene,CDR3 protein,CDR3 DNA
TRBJ1-1,TRBV7-2,NA,NA,CASSLAFTEAFF,TGTGCCAGCAGCTTGGCTTTCACTGAAGCTTTCTTT
TRBJ2-7,TRBV5-1,NA,TRBD2,CASSGGLAGDYEQYF,TGCGCCAGCAGCGGGGGACTAGCGGGAGATTACGAGCAGTACTTC
TRBJ2-2,TRBV14,NA,NA,CASSQVQANTGELFF,TGTGCCAGCAGCCAAGTACAGGCGAACACCGGGGAGCTGTTTTTT
TRBJ2-7,TRBV18,NA,TRBD2,CASSPSSGTSYEQYF,TGTGCCAGCTCACCCTCTAGCGGAACGTCCTACGAGCAGTACTTC
TRBJ2-2,TRBV18,NA,TRBD1,CASSPLQGTGELFF,TGTGCCAGCTCACCTCTACAGGGGACCGGGGAGCTGTTTTTT
TRBJ1-1,TRBV15,few,NA,CATSTLRGGTEAFF,TGTGCCACCAGCACCCTCAGGGGTGGGACTGAAGCTTTCTTT
TRBJ2-2,TRBV11-3,once,NA,CASSFGNGNTGELFF,TGTGCCAGCAGCTTCGGGAACGGGAACACCGGGGAGCTGTTTTTT
TRBJ2-3,TRBV7-3,NA,TRBD2,CASSLGGGRADTQYF,TGTGCCAGCAGCTTAGGTGGCGGGAGGGCAGATACGCAGTATTTT
TRBJ2-1,TRBV9,NA,TRBD2,CASSGLSGIRYNEQFF,TGTGCCAGCAGCGGACTTAGCGGGATACGTTACAATGAGCAGTTCTTC
TRBJ1-1,TRBV6-1,NA,NA,CASSAAAKGAFF,TGTGCCAGCAGCGCGGCAGCGAAGGGGGCTTTCTTT
TRBJ1-5,TRBV28,NA,TRBD1,CASSETGGLQINQPQHF,TGTGCCAGCAGTGAAACAGGGGGCCTTCAAATCAATCAGCCCCAGCATTTT
TRBJ2-7,TRBV7-3,once,NA,CASSSSPGYEQYF,TGTGCCAGCAGCTCCTCTCCAGGCTACGAGCAGTACTTC
TRBJ2-7,TRBV5-1,NA,TRBD2,CASRLASGTYEQYF,TGCGCCAGCAGGCTGGCTAGCGGAACCTACGAGCAGTACTTC
TRBJ2-1,TRBV11-3,once,TRBD2,CASSATSGIGNEQFF,TGTGCCAGCAGCGCTACTAGCGGGATCGGCAATGAGCAGTTCTTC
TRBJ2-5,TRBV29-1,once,TRBD1,CSVGQGGETQYF,TGCAGCGTCGGACAGGGCGGAGAGACCCAGTACTTC
TRBJ2-3,TRBV7-7,NA,NA,CASSSTITDTQYF,TGTGCTAGCAGCTCCACTATCACAGATACGCAGTATTTT
TRBJ1-3,TRBV30,NA,NA,CAWSGSGFGGNTIYF,TGTGCCTGGAGTGGTTCCGGGTTCGGTGGAAACACCATATATTTT
TRBJ1-5,TRBV6-1,NA,TRBD1,CASSAIRTGAIQPQHF,TGTGCCAGCAGTGCCATACGGACAGGGGCGATCCAGCCCCAGCATTTT
TRBJ1-1,TRBV6-5,NA,NA,CASRGAGVLNTEAFF,TGTGCCAGCAGAGGAGCGGGGGTTTTGAACACTGAAGCTTTCTTT
TRBJ2-5,TRBV5-4,NA,NA,CASSLGLAFQETQYF,TGTGCCAGCAGCTTGGGCTTAGCGTTCCAAGAGACCCAGTACTTC
TRBJ2-3,TRBV19,NA,TRBD2,CASSMASGRLSTDTQYF,TGTGCCAGTAGTATGGCGAGCGGGAGGCTTAGCACAGATACGCAGTATTTT
TRBJ1-2,TRBV15,NA,NA,CATSRDLTANYGYTF,TGTGCCACCAGCAGAGATTTGACAGCTAACTATGGCTACACCTTC
TRBJ2-1,TRBV5-1,NA,NA,CASSLDFEQFF,TGCGCCAGCAGCTTGGACTTTGAGCAGTTCTTC
TRBJ2-7,TRBV28,NA,NA,CASRTRRVGGGEQYF,TGTGCCAGCAGGACTCGCCGGGTCGGCGGTGGCGAGCAGTACTTC
TRBJ2-1,TRBV20-1,once,NA,CSTYGAGQFF,TGCAGTACCTACGGAGCGGGGCAGTTCTTC
TRBJ2-1,TRBV28,NA,TRBD1,CASSLAQGAPNEQFF,TGTGCCAGCAGTTTAGCACAGGGGGCGCCCAATGAGCAGTTCTTC
TRBJ2-5,TRBV5-6,NA,NA,CASSWGVAGQETQYF,TGTGCCAGCAGTTGGGGGGTGGCGGGACAAGAGACCCAGTACTTC
TRBJ2-3,TRBV7-8,NA,NA,CASSLATVTDTQYF,TGTGCCAGCAGCTTAGCGACAGTCACAGATACGCAGTATTTT
TRBJ2-7,TRBV11-2,NA,TRBD2,CASSLPRGLRGSYEQYF,TGTGCCAGCAGCCTACCCCGGGGACTAAGGGGCTCCTACGAGCAGTACTTC
TRBJ2-7,TRBV5-1,NA,NA,CASSIVGGLAYEQYF,TGCGCCAGCAGCATCGTCGGCGGGCTCGCCTACGAGCAGTACTTC
TRBJ1-2,TRBV4-1,NA,TRBD1,CASSTTGGGGYGYTF,TGCGCCAGCAGCACAACAGGGGGCGGCGGCTATGGCTACACCTTC
TRBJ2-5,TRBV9,NA,TRBD1,CASSTGGSETQYF,TGTGCCAGCAGTACAGGGGGCAGTGAGACCCAGTACTTC
TRBJ2-3,TRBV19,NA,TRBD2,CASSSRTSGSPDTQYF,TGTGCCAGTAGTAGTAGGACTAGCGGGAGCCCCGATACGCAGTATTTT
TRBJ2-7,TRBV5-1,NA,TRBD1,CASSRDRYYYEQYF,TGCGCCAGCAGCCGGGACAGGTACTACTACGAGCAGTACTTC
TRBJ1-5,TRBV13,NA,TRBD1,CASSLSPRDRGAPPQVCPRQPQHF,TGTGCCAGCAGCCTCTCGCCCCGGGACAGGGGAGCCCCACCCCAAGTTTGTCCGCGACAGCCCCAGCATTTT
TRBJ1-4,TRBV6-1,NA,TRBD1,CASTRDRGGEKLFF,TGTGCCAGCACCCGCGACAGGGGTGGCGAAAAACTGTTTTTT
TRBJ1-5,TRBV18,NA,NA,CASSRYRSTYSNQPQHF,TGTGCCAGCTCCCGATATAGGAGTACGTATAGCAATCAGCCCCAGCATTTT
TRBJ1-4,TRBV5-1,NA,TRBD1,CASSLVGDRGKLFF,TGCGCCAGCAGCTTGGTGGGAGACAGGGGAAAACTGTTTTTT
TRBJ1-4,TRBV7-8,NA,NA,CASSPGRGHEKLFF,TGTGCCAGCAGCCCAGGGAGGGGTCATGAAAAACTGTTTTTT
TRBJ2-1,TRBV6-1,few,NA,CASSGRPGEVFNEQFF,TGTGCCAGCAGTGGACGCCCGGGGGAGGTATTCAATGAGCAGTTCTTC
TRBJ1-5,TRBV6-4,NA,TRBD1,CASSVDRWTQPQHF,TGTGCCAGCAGTGTGGACAGGTGGACTCAGCCCCAGCATTTT
TRBJ2-1,TRBV5-1,NA,TRBD2,CASSLGPSGDYNEQFF,TGCGCCAGCAGCTTGGGTCCTAGCGGGGACTACAATGAGCAGTTCTTC
TRBJ1-5,TRBV27,NA,NA,CASSFRGGAGSNQPQHF,TGTGCCAGCAGTTTTAGGGGCGGGGCGGGTAGCAATCAGCCCCAGCATTTT
TRBJ2-1,TRBV7-2,once,TRBD1,CASRQGPDNEQFF,TGTGCCAGCAGACAGGGGCCAGACAATGAGCAGTTCTTC
TRBJ2-7,TRBV4-2,medium-sized,NA,CASSQVAHSYEQYF,TGTGCCAGCAGCCAAGTGGCACACTCCTACGAGCAGTACTTC
TRBJ2-1,TRBV7-8,once,TRBD1,CASRPWTGATANNEQFF,TGTGCCAGCAGACCCTGGACAGGGGCCACCGCCAACAATGAGCAGTTCTTC
TRBJ1-5,TRBV23-1,NA,NA,CASSQFLQGCHRPQHF,TGCGCCAGCAGTCAATTTTTGCAGGGTTGCCATCGGCCCCAGCATTTT
TRBJ2-3,TRBV27,NA,TRBD2,CASRPLAGVSDTQYF,TGTGCCAGCAGACCACTAGCGGGAGTCTCAGATACGCAGTATTTT
TRBJ1-3,TRBV28,few,TRBD1,CASRPWTGSSGNTIYF,TGTGCCAGCAGACCCTGGACAGGAAGCTCTGGAAACACCATATATTTT
TRBJ2-7,TRBV28,NA,TRBD2,CASSETSGSSYEQYF,TGTGCCAGCAGTGAGACTAGCGGGAGCTCGTACGAGCAGTACTTC
TRBJ2-1,TRBV10-3,NA,TRBD2,CATGPFSSSGYNEQFF,TGTGCCACCGGTCCCTTTTCTTCTAGCGGGTACAATGAGCAGTTCTTC
TRBJ1-2,TRBV7-6,NA,TRBD1,CASSLGTGTNYGYTF,TGTGCCAGCAGCTTAGGGACAGGAACTAACTATGGCTACACCTTC
TRBJ2-7,TRBV7-8,NA,NA,CASSLVGSNHLVYEQYF,TGTGCCAGCAGCTTAGTGGGGAGTAACCACCTAGTCTACGAGCAGTACTTC
TRBJ2-1,TRBV29-1,NA,TRBD2,CSVGGASGYNEQFF,TGCAGCGTTGGGGGCGCTAGCGGGTACAATGAGCAGTTCTTC